A selection of T cell receptor beta chains follows, all from one sample in a study of OX40 agonist ivuxolimab in advanced cancers. The method was immunoSEQ multiplex PCR; TCRdb's version includes in-frame clones alone and lacks a portion of them. The data hold about 68,000 clones, with nearly 85% observed a single time. The sample in question was CD4+ or CD8+ T cells sorted from blood, obtained in a trial of the OX40 agonist ivuxolimab. The receptors shown here come from an adult with an advanced solid tumor such as melanoma, head and neck, liver or kidney cancer. The CDR3 runs from the conserved cysteine through the conserved F or W. Where a row states a size, it is once, few, many or the class of an expanded clone; other rows omit it.

TRBV5-4	once	TRBJ2-1	CASSLEPDDSYNEQFF
TRBV2	few	TRBJ2-1	CASKASGLSYNEQFF
TRBV7-2	-	TRBJ1-4	CASSLEVANEKLFF
TRBV6-5	-	TRBJ2-5	CASSLAGVETQYF
TRBV9	-	TRBJ2-5	CASSVSSGSGETQYF
TRBV27	-	TRBJ1-1	CAAAPLTGVTEAFF
TRBV6-5	-	TRBJ2-5	CATSWAAGKAAQYF
TRBV4-2	-	TRBJ2-6	CASSQDPGSSGANVLTF
TRBV5-1	-	TRBJ1-2	CASSPEGLNYGYTF
TRBV2	-	TRBJ2-3	CASSDTYGLDTQYF
TRBV30	once	TRBJ1-2	CAWRKGNYGYTF
TRBV7-2	-	TRBJ1-3	CASSHLDRAYTEGNTIYF
TRBV27	-	TRBJ2-1	CASRGNRYNEQFF
TRBV11-1	once	TRBJ2-6	CASSPQGEQSGANVLTF
TRBV10-1	-	TRBJ2-5	CASSDRLVETQYF
TRBV7-5	-	TRBJ1-2	CARSLGGQGSDGYTF
TRBV5-1	-	TRBJ1-4	CASSRQGGTSTNEKLFF
TRBV28	-	TRBJ1-2	CASSNSGPNYGYTF
TRBV6-5	once	TRBJ1-4	CASFSPQRKKLFF
TRBV27	-	TRBJ2-7	CASSRITGNYEQYF
TRBV27	-	TRBJ2-3	CASIGRGDTQYF
TRBV2	-	TRBJ2-5	CASRGQQETQYF
TRBV5-5	once	TRBJ2-3	CASRFRGDGTPDTQYF
TRBV30	-	TRBJ2-1	CAWARSGNPYNEQFF
TRBV4-3	once	TRBJ2-2	CASSQDMATNTGELFF
TRBV6-5	few	TRBJ2-2	CASSYSPGWVAGELFF